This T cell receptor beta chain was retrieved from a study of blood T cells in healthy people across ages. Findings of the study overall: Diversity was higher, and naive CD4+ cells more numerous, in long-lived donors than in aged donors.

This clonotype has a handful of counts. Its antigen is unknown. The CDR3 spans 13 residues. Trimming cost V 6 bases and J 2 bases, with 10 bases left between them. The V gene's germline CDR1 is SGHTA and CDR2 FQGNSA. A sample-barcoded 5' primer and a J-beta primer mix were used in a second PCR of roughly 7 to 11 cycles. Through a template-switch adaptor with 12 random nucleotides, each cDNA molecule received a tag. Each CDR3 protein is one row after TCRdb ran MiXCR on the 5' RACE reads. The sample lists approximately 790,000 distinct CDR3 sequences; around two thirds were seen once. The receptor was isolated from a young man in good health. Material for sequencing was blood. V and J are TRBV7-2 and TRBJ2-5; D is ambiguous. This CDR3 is CASSPVPQETQYF. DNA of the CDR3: TGTGCCAGCAGTCCCGTACCTCAAGAGACCCAGTACTTC.